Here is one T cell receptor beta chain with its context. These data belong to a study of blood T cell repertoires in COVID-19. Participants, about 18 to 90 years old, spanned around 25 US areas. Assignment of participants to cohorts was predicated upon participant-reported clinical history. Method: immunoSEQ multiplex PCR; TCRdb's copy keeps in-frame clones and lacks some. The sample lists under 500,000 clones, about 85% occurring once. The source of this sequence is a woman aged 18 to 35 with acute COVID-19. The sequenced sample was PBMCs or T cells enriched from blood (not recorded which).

The CDR3 reads CASKRLGPNTQYF. The CDR3 DNA follows: TGTGCCAGCAAGAGACTTGGCCCCAATACGCAGTATTTT. The V gene is TRBV2, the J gene TRBJ2-3; the D is unclear. Germline V gene lookup returns CDR1 SNHLY and CDR2 FYNNEI. Trimming stripped 7 bases from V and 7 bases from J, with 15 bases between. This CDR3 comprises 13 residues.